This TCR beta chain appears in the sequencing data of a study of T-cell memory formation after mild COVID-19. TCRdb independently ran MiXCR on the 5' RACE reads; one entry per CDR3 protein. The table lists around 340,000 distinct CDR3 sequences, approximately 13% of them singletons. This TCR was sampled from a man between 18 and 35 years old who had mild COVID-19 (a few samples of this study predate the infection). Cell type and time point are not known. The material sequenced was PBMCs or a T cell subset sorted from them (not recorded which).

CDR3 DNA sequence: TGTGCCATCTCAGGGGCTGAAGCTTTCTTT. Its translation: CAISGAEAFF. The chain has TRBV12-3 or TRBV12-4 and TRBJ1-1, with D perhaps TRBD1 (6 bases). The germline V and J ends were trimmed by 10 bases and 6 bases, with 9 bases remaining between them. This CDR3 comprises 10 residues.